Listed here is a single T cell receptor (beta chain). Its antigen is undetermined. This sample is part of a study of shared clonotypes between healthy human individuals. J lost 5 bases, V lost 5 bases, and 13 bases had no gene match. Looked up from germline, CDR1 is SGHAT and CDR2 is FQNNGV. The CDR3 is made up of 17 amino acids. Each of the donors was a healthy adult who was HIV-negative and had not had a recent acute infection or vaccination. Points from the study as a whole: How much donors shared clonotypes was expected to be affected by sequencing depth.

Over several immunoSEQ plates, each subset's genomic DNA was distributed in even portions. The repertoire was sequenced with immunoSEQ multiplex PCR; TCRdb's copy has only in-frame clones and lacks some. The repertoire includes more than 2 million clones, roughly 96% of them detected once, and about 0.13% sits in the top ten. The source material was naive CD4+ T cells sorted from blood. Subset: CD45RA+ positively selected. The chain is built from TRBV11-2 and TRBJ2-2; 8 positions agree with TRBD1. The clonotype originates from a man between 18 and 35 years old in good health. This chain's CDR3 is CASSLFGGRGQTGELFF. CDR3 coding DNA: TGTGCCAGCAGCCTCTTTGGGGGCAGGGGGCAAACCGGGGAGCTGTTTTTT.